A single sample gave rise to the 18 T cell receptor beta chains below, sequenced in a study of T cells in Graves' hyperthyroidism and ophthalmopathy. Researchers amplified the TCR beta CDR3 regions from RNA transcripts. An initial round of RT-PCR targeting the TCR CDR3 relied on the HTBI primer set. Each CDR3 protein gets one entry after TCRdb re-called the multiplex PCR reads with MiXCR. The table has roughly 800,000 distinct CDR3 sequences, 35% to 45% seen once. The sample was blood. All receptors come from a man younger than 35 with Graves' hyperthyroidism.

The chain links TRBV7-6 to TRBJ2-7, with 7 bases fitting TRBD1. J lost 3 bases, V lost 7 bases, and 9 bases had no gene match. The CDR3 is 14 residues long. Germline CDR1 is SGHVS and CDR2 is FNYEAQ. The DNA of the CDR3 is TGTGCCAGCAACCAGGGACAGAACCTCTACGAGCAGTACTTC. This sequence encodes CASNQGQNLYEQYF.

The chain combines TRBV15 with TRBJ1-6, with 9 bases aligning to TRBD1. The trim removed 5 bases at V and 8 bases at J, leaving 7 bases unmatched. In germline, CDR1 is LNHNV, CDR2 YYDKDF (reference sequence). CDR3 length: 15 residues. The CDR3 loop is CATSVIGTGHSPLHF. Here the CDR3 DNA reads TGTGCCACCAGCGTAATCGGGACAGGGCATTCACCCCTCCACTTT.

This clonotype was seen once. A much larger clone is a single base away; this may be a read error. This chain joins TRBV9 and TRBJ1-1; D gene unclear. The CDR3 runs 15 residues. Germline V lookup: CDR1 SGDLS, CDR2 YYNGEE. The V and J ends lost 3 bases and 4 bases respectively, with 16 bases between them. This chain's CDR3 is CASSGHTTPSTEAFF. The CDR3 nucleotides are TGTGCCAGCAGCGGACATACGACACCGAGCACTGAAGCTTTCTTT.

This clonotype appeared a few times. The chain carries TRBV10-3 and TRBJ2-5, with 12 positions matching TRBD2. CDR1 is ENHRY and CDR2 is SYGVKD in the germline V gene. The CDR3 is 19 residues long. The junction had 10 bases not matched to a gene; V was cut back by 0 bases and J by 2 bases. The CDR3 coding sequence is TGTGCCATCAGTGAGTCGACCCCCGGGACTAGCGGGTATCAAGAGACCCAGTACTTC. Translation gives CAISESTPGTSGYQETQYF.

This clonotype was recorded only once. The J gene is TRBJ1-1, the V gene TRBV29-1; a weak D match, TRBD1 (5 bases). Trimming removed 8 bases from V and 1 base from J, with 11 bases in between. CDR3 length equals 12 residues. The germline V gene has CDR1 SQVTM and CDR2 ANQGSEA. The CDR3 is CSSKTENTEAFF. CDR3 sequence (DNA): TGCAGCAGTAAGACAGAGAACACTGAAGCTTTCTTT.

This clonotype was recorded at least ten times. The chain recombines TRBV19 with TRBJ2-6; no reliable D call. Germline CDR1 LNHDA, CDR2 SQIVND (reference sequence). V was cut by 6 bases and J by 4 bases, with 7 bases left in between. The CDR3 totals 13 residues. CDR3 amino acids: CASRNSGANVLTF. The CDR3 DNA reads TGTGCCAGTAGGAACTCGGGGGCCAACGTCCTGACTTTC. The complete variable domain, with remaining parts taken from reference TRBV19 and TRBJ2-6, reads DGGITQSPKYLFRKEGQNVTLSCEQNLNHDAMYWYRQDPGQGLRLIYYSQIVNDFQKGDIAEGYSVSREKKESFPLTVTSAQKNPTAFYLCASRNSGANVLTFGAGSRLTVL.

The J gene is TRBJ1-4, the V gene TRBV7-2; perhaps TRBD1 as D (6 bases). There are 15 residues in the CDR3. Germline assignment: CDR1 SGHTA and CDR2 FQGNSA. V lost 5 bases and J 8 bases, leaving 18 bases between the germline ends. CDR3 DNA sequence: TGTGCCAGCAGCCCGGAGGGGGTTTTATTGGAAAAACTGTTTTTT. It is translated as CASSPEGVLLEKLFF.

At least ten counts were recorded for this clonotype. Written as DNA, the CDR3 is TGTGCCAGCAGCCCTTGGCGGTCGCAAGAGACCCAGTACTTC. Translated, it gives CASSPWRSQETQYF. The chain carries TRBV9 and TRBJ2-5; D is uncertain. Germline lookup yields CDR1 SGDLS and CDR2 YYNGEE. V was pared by 4 bases and J by 2 bases, with 12 bases between. The CDR3 sequence is 14 residues long.

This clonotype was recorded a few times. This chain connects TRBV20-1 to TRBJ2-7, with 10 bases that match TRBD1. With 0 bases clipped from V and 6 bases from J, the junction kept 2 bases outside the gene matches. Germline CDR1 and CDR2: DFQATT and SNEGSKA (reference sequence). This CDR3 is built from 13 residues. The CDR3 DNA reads TGCAGTGCTAGAGATCGGACAGGGGGCGAGCAGTACTTC. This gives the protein CSARDRTGGEQYF.

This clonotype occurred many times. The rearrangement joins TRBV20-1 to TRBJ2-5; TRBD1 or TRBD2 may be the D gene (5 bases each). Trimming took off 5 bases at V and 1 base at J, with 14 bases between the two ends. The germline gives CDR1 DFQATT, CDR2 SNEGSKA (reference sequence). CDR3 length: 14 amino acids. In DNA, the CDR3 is TGCAGTGCTTCTTGGGACGGACTCCAAGAGACCCAGTACTTC. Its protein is CSASWDGLQETQYF.

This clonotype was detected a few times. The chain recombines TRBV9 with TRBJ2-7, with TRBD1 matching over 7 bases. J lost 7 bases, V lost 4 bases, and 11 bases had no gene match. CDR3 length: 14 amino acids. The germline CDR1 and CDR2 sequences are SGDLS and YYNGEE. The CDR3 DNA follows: TGTGCCAGCAGCAAAGCCGGGACGGACAGGGAGCAGTACTTC. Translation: CASSKAGTDREQYF.

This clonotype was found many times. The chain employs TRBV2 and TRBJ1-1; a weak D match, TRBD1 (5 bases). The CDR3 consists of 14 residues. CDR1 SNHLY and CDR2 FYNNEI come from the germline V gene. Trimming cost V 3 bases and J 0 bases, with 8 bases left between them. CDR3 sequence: CASSDPGMNTEAFF. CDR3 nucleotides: TGTGCCAGCAGTGACCCAGGGATGAACACTGAAGCTTTCTTT.

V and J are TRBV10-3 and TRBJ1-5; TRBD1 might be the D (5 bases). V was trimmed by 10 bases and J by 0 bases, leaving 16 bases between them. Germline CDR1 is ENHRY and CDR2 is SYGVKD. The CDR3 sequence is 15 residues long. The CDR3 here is CASATGTDSNQPQHF. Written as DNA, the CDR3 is TGTGCCAGTGCCACAGGAACCGATAGCAATCAGCCCCAGCATTTT.

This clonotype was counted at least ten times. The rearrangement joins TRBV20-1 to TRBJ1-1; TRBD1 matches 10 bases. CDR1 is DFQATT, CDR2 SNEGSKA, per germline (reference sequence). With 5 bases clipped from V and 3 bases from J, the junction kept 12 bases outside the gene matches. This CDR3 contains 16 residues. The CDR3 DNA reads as TGCAGTGCTTTCGTCCTGGGACAGGGGACCTACACTGAAGCTTTCTTT. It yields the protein CSAFVLGQGTYTEAFF.

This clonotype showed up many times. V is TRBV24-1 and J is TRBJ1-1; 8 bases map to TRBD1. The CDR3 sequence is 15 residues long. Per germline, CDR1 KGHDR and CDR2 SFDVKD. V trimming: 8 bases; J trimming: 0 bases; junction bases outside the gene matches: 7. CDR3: CATTHSGQVNTEAFF. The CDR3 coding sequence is TGTGCCACCACTCACTCGGGACAGGTGAACACTGAAGCTTTCTTT.

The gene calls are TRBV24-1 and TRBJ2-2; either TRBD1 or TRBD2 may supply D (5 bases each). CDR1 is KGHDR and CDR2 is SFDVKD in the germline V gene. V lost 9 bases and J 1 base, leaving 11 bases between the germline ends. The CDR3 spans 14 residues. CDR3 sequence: CATHGTVNTGELFF. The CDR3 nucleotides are TGTGCCACCCACGGGACGGTGAACACCGGGGAGCTGTTTTTT.

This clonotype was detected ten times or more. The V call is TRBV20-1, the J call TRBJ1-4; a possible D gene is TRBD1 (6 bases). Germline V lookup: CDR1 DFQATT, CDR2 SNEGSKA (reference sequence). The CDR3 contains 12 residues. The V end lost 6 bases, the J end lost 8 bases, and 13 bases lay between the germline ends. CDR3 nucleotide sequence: TGCAGTGCGCGAACAGGGATAGAAAAACTGTTTTTT. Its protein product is CSARTGIEKLFF.

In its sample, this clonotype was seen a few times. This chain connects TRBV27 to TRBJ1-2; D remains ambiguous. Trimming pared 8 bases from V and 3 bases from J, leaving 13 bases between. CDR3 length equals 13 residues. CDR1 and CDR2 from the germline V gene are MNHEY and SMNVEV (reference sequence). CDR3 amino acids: CASRPDTDYGYTF. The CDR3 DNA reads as TGTGCCAGCCGACCCGATACGGACTATGGCTACACCTTC.